The 18 T cell receptor beta chains below all came from one sample that was sequenced in a study of blood T cell repertoires in COVID-19. Sequenced by immunoSEQ multiplex PCR; TCRdb stores in-frame clones only, minus some. Of under 250,000 clones detected, approximately 80% appear once; the ten largest clones hold over 7.5%. Input material: peripheral blood. The receptor set was obtained from a man older than 75 with acute or convalescent COVID-19.

This clone came up once. V is TRBV7-2 and J is TRBJ1-3; unclear D gene. Trimming removed 7 bases from V and 0 bases from J, with 13 bases in between. The CDR3 has 15 amino acids. The germline gives CDR1 SGHTA, CDR2 FQGNSA. The CDR3 protein is CASKNSFASGNTIYF. The CDR3, as DNA: TGTGCCAGCAAAAACAGTTTCGCCTCTGGAAACACCATATATTTT.

The rearrangement joins TRBV7-8 to TRBJ1-3, with D unresolved. This CDR3 region has 14 residues. Trimming took 5 bases from V and 0 from J, leaving 8 bases between them. Germline-derived CDR1 and CDR2 are SGHVS and FQNEAQ. The CDR3 sequence is CASSAQTSGNTIYF. CDR3 in DNA: TGTGCCAGCAGCGCACAGACCTCTGGAAACACCATATATTTT.

V gene TRBV5-6 combines with J gene TRBJ1-2; 7 bases fit TRBD1. CDR1 is SGHDT and CDR2 is YYEEEE in the germline V gene. J lost 6 bases, V lost 3 bases, and 5 bases had no gene match. The CDR3 covers 13 residues. CDR3 sequence reads: CASSSRGRDGYTF. Written as DNA, the CDR3 is TGTGCCAGCAGCTCGAGGGGGCGAGATGGCTACACCTTC.

V gene TRBV6-5 combines with J gene TRBJ2-5; 13 bases are a match to TRBD2. J gave up 5 bases and V 10 bases, and 10 bases lay outside the gene matches. The CDR3 sequence is 15 residues long. CDR1 is MNHEY, CDR2 SVGAGI, per germline. CDR3 residues: CANSRTSGSWETQYF. The CDR3 DNA sequence: TGTGCCAACTCGAGGACTAGCGGGAGCTGGGAGACCCAGTACTTC.

V and J are TRBV24-1 and TRBJ2-1, with a weak D call TRBD2 (6 bases). The CDR3 is 12 residues long. The germline V gene encodes CDR1 KGHDR and CDR2 SFDVKD. V lost 4 bases, J lost 8 bases, and 8 bases lay in between. The CDR3 loop is CATSDWRDEQFF. CDR3 DNA: TGTGCCACCAGTGACTGGAGGGATGAGCAGTTCTTC.

The chain joins TRBV18 to TRBJ1-3; 7 bases are a match to TRBD1. The CDR3 extends over 16 amino acids. Germline CDR1 and CDR2: KGHSH and LQKENI. V lost 2 bases and J lost 0; bases outside the gene matches: 4. CDR3 DNA: TGTGCCAGCTCACCAATGACAGGGATCTCTGGAAACACCATATATTTT. This sequence encodes CASSPMTGISGNTIYF.

This clone turned up a few times. The chain uses TRBV7-2 and TRBJ1-2, with unresolved D. In germline, CDR1 is SGHTA, CDR2 FQGNSA. Trimming pared 5 bases from V and 2 bases from J, leaving 6 bases between. The CDR3 consists of 12 residues. The CDR3 spells CASSNQNYGYTF. The CDR3 DNA reads TGTGCCAGCAGCAATCAAAACTATGGCTACACCTTC.

V is TRBV29-1 and J is TRBJ1-1; D may be TRBD1 (5 bases). Between the trimmed V and J ends, which lost 4 bases and 5 bases, there was a span of 11 bases. This CDR3 contains 12 residues. In germline, CDR1 is SQVTM, CDR2 ANQGSEA. This chain's CDR3 is CSVVGVGTEAFF. The CDR3 bases are TGCAGCGTTGTAGGGGTGGGGACTGAAGCTTTCTTT.

V is TRBV7-3 and J is TRBJ2-5, with 8 bases lining up with TRBD2. The V and J ends lost 2 bases and 5 bases, in that order; junction bases with no gene match: 10. The CDR3 consists of 16 residues. Germline V CDR1 and CDR2: SGHTA, FQGTGA. In DNA form, the CDR3 reads TGTGCCAGCAGCTTAGGGGTAGCGGGGCTAGGGGAGACCCAGTACTTC. The encoded protein is CASSLGVAGLGETQYF.

The chain combines TRBV9 with TRBJ2-3, with 7 bases matching TRBD2. V lost 2 bases to trimming and J lost 2 bases; unmatched junction nucleotides: 5. There are 15 residues in the CDR3. Germline V gene lookup returns CDR1 SGDLS and CDR2 YYNGEE. CDR3 in DNA: TGTGCCAGCAGCGTTAGCGGGTTGAACACAGATACGCAGTATTTT. Translating gives CASSVSGLNTDTQYF.

This rearrangement joins TRBV2 to TRBJ2-1; D not certain. V lost 0 bases and J lost 5, with 8 bases in between. Germline V gene data show CDR1 as SNHLY and CDR2 as FYNNEI. The CDR3 sequence is 14 residues long. In DNA, the CDR3 is TGTGCCAGCAGTGAAGCGCCTATGAACAATGAGCAGTTCTTC. As protein: CASSEAPMNNEQFF.

About this clone: One end of the junction varies from germline; a read error may be responsible. The CDR3 here is CASSPQQGRNAEAFF. The CDR3 DNA reads as TGTGCCAGCAGCCCCCAACAGGGTAGGAACGCTGAAGCTTTCTTT. V is TRBV2 and J is TRBJ1-1, with D possibly being TRBD1 (6 bases). The CDR3 is 15 residues long. The germline V gene encodes CDR1 SNHLY and CDR2 FYNNEI. The full variable domain, in which reference TRBV2 and TRBJ1-1 provide the parts outside the CDR3, is EPEVTQTPSHQVTQMGQEVILRCVPISNHLYFYWYRQILGQKVEFLVSFYNNEISEKSEIFDDQFSVERPDGSNFTLKIRSTKLEDSAMYFCASSPQQGRNAEAFFGQGTRLTVV.

The rearrangement links TRBV5-1 to TRBJ1-6, with 10 bases that match TRBD1. Germline V gene data show CDR1 as SGHRS and CDR2 as YFSETQ. The CDR3 extends over 17 amino acids. With 4 bases clipped from V and 0 bases from J, the junction kept 4 bases outside the gene matches. The CDR3 coding sequence is TGCGCCAGCAGCCGACAGGGGGCCGGCTCCTATAATTCACCCCTCCACTTT. Translated, it gives CASSRQGAGSYNSPLHF.

The rearrangement links TRBV28 to TRBJ2-1; D unresolved. Germline values: CDR1 MDHEN, CDR2 SYDVKM. This CDR3 spans 15 amino acids. The V and J ends lost 1 base and 0 bases respectively, with 7 bases between them. CDR3 sequence: CASSLYSSSYNEQFF. The CDR3 nucleotides are TGTGCCAGCAGTTTATACAGTAGCTCCTACAATGAGCAGTTCTTC.

A few counts support this clone. This sequence joins TRBV24-1 and TRBJ2-2, with D possibly being TRBD1 (6 bases). V was shortened by 0 bases and J by 4 bases, with 11 bases between the two germline ends. Germline V gives CDR1 KGHDR, CDR2 SFDVKD. This CDR3 has 16 amino acids. The CDR3 DNA reads TGTGCCACCAGTGATTTGCAACAGGGCGGCACCGGGGAGCTGTTTTTT. Protein: CATSDLQQGGTGELFF.

The chain is built from TRBV7-3 and TRBJ2-7; 13 bases align to TRBD2. Germline trimming cut 4 bases from V and 2 bases from J; bases unmatched to any gene: 11. This CDR3 has 18 amino acids. Germline V CDR1 and CDR2: SGHTA, FQGTGA. CDR3 loop: CASSSPGLAGKGTYEQYF. The DNA of the CDR3 is TGTGCCAGCAGCTCCCCGGGACTAGCGGGAAAGGGAACCTACGAGCAGTACTTC.

The J gene is TRBJ2-3, the V gene TRBV24-1; D unclear. The germline V gene has CDR1 KGHDR and CDR2 SFDVKD. This CDR3 comprises 17 residues. V dropped 3 bases and J dropped 4 bases, with 19 bases sitting between them. For the CDR3, the DNA is TGTGCCACCAGTGATGCTGAGCAGGCCCGGTCGCCAGATACGCAGTATTTT. Protein: CATSDAEQARSPDTQYF.

This clone appeared a few times. The chain couples TRBV9 to TRBJ2-7, with D perhaps TRBD1 (6 bases). Germline-derived CDR1 and CDR2 are SGDLS and YYNGEE. V was shortened by 4 bases and J by 3 bases, with 23 bases between the two germline ends. CDR3 length: 17 amino acids. The CDR3 DNA follows: TGTGCCAGCAGCCCGTCTTCTCCGGGACACATCTTCTACGAGCAGTACTTC. This codes for CASSPSSPGHIFYEQYF.